Reported below is one T cell receptor (beta chain). The sample comes from a study of blood T cell repertoires in COVID-19. Study-level background: From T cells, B-cell-depleted T cells, or PBMCs came the material, which was cDNA or gDNA.

Germline CDR1 and CDR2: LGHNA and YNFKEQ. The CDR3 has 15 residues. V shed 3 bases, J shed 3 bases, and the junction held 6 bases outside the gene matches. Sequencing was performed with immunoSEQ multiplex PCR; in TCRdb, only in-frame clones are kept and a portion is missing. The data show 60,000 to 80,000 clones, 65% to 90% seen once. The sequencing sample was made of peripheral blood. This receptor was obtained from a man over 45 with acute or convalescent COVID-19. The gene calls are TRBV4-2 and TRBJ2-7; 9 bases are shared with TRBD1. The CDR3 DNA reads TGTGCCAGCAGCCAGTATCCGGGACAGGGCTACGAGCAGTACGTC. This gives the protein CASSQYPGQGYEQYV.